A single T cell receptor beta chain is shown here with its context. This clone was observed a handful of times. The antigen it recognizes is unknown. No per-base quality is available; no much larger clone lies one base away. CDR1 and CDR2, looked up from the germline V gene, are SGHAT and FQNNGV. V and J lose 4 bases and 0 bases, and a span of 24 bases separates them. From the cysteine up to the phenylalanine, the CDR3 has a length of 19 residues. Only the CDR3 portion is preserved as DNA: 57 bases, with reading frame beginning at the first base. Participants in the prospective study were aged about 18 to 95 years, lived in 20 to 25 United States geographic areas, and enrolled through a virtual design. Cohort assignment in the prospective study relied on participant-reported clinical history from a screening survey and a study questionnaire. Recovered participants in ImmuneRACE Cohort 3 were defined by two consecutive negative NP/OP PCR tests, clearance by a healthcare professional, or resolution of symptoms. In the prospective study, whole blood, serum and a nasopharyngeal or oropharyngeal swab were collected from each participant by mobile phlebotomists. Additional blood draws and questionnaires over an approximately 2-month period could optionally be provided by prospective study participants. Before DNA extraction, blood samples from the prospective study were shipped at room temperature or frozen.

The data belong to a study of blood T cell repertoires in COVID-19 (TCRdb year 2020). Regarding the research as a whole: Samples from collaborators originated in the United States, Italy and Spain and spanned both the acute and convalescent phases of COVID-19. The material from the prospective study consisted of cDNA or gDNA derived from T cells, B-cell-depleted T cells, or PBMCs. Subjects who had been exposed to COVID-19, were actively infected with it, or had recovered from it provided the deeply sampled blood TCRbeta repertoires that made up the dataset. The repertoires were made available in a free public database intended to serve as a resource for research on the immune response to SARS-CoV-2. The samples were drawn from two sources: the first 160 participants of the ongoing ImmuneRACE study, and fewer than 1,500 subjects contributed by 6 global collaborators. Nearly every sample came with metadata listing a de-identified subject ID, COVID-19 status, age in years and sex. Where available, HLA class I and class II types were taken from metadata supplied by the sample provider and were not determined by assay-based typing. The full study reports these points: Clinical and demographic metadata were provided uncurated, with the amount varying by source and participant.

TCRbeta CDR3 regions were amplified from genomic DNA by means of the immunoSEQ Assay, a bias-controlled multiplex PCR. The original pipeline was this. The number of nucleated cells in each sample was estimated from the amplification of reference gene primers within the assay. To quantify the absolute abundance of each unique TCRbeta CDR3 rearrangement, sequence reads were collapsed and filtered. For each sample, productive Simpson clonality was calculated as the square root of Simpson's diversity index over productive rearrangements. TCRdb re-hosts the immuneACCESS table, in-frame sequences only. Its copies lack some clones; in the studies checked, an unresolved V gene accounts for under half of them, and the cause for the rest is not known. Clone size and V and J calls were adopted from that table, with D and trimming inferred from the DNA. For this sample the table gives roughly 400,000 clones, of which 87% were detected only once. Approximately 9.3% of the sample lies in the top ten.

Rearrangement joined TRBV11-2 to TRBJ1-1, with the D gene uncertain. The sequenced material came from PBMCs or T cells enriched from blood (not recorded which). This TCR came from a woman aged 45 to 65 who had recovered from COVID-19. The DNA is as follows: TGTGCCAGCAGCTCCTATTTAACCTCGATGGGCAGCATGAACACTGAAGCTTTCTTT. This sequence encodes CASSSYLTSMGSMNTEAFF.